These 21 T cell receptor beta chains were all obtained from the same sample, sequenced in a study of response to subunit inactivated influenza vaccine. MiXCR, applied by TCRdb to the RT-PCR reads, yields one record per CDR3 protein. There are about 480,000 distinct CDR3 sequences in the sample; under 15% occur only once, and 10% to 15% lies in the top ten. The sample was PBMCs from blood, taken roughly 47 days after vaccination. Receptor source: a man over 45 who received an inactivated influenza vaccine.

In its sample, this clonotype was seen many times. CDR3 nucleotides: TGTGCCAGCCGCCGCTCCGGGAGCTCCTACAATGAGCAGTTCTTC. This encodes CASRRSGSSYNEQFF. This sequence joins TRBV11-2 and TRBJ2-1; a weak D match, TRBD2 (6 bases). Germline-derived CDR1 and CDR2 are SGHAT and FQNNGV. Trimming took off 8 bases at V and 0 bases at J, with 14 bases between the two ends. This CDR3 has 15 amino acids.

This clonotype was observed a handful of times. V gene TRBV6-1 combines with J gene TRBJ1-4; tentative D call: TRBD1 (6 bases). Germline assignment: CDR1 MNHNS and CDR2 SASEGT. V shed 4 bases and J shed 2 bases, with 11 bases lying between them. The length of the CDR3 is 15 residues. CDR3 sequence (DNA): TGTGCCAGCAGTGCCGAGACAGGCACTAATGAAAAACTGTTTTTT. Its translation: CASSAETGTNEKLFF.

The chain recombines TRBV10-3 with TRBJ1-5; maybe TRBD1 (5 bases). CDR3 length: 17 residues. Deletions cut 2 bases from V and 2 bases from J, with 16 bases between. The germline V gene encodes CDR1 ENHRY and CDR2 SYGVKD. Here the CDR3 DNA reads TGTGCCATCAGTGAGGCGGGTGTTGGCAGGGGCAATCAGCCCCAGCATTTT. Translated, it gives CAISEAGVGRGNQPQHF.

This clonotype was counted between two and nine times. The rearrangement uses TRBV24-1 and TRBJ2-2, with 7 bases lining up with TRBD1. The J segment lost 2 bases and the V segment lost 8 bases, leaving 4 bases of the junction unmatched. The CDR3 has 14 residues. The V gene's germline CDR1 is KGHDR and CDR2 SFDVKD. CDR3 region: CATTGTVNTGELFF. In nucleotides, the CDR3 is TGTGCCACCACCGGGACAGTTAACACCGGGGAGCTGTTTTTT.

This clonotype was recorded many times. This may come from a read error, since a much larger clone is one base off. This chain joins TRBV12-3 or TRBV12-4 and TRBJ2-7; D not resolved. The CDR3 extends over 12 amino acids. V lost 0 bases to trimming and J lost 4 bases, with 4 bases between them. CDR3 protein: CASSLAEYEQYF. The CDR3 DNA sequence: TGTGCCAGCAGTTTAGCGGAGTACGAGCAGTACTTC.

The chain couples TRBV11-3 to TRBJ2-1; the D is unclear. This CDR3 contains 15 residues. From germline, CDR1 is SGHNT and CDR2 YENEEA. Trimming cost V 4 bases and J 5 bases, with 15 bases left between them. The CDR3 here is CASSSTRPRHNEQFF. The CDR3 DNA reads TGTGCCAGCAGCTCCACCCGCCCACGGCACAATGAGCAGTTCTTC.

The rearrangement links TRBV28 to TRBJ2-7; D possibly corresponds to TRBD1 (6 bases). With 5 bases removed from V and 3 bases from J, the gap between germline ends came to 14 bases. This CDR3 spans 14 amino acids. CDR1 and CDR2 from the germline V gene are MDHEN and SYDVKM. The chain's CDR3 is CASSLPTGIYEQYF. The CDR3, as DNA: TGTGCCAGCAGTCTCCCGACAGGTATCTACGAGCAGTACTTC.

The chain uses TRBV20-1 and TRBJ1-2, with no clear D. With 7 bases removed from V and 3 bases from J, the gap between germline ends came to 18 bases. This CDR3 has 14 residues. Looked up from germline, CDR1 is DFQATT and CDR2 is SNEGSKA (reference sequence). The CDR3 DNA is TGCAGTGTGATTGGGCAGGACCTCTACTATGGCTACACCTTC. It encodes CSVIGQDLYYGYTF.

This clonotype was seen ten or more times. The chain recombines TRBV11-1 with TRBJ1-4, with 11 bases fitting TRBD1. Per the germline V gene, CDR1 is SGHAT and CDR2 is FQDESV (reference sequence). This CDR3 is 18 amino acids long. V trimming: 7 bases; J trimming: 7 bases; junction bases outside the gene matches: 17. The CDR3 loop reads CASTFQPGQGDWIEKLFF. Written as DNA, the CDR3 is TGTGCCAGCACCTTTCAACCGGGACAGGGGGATTGGATTGAAAAACTGTTTTTT.

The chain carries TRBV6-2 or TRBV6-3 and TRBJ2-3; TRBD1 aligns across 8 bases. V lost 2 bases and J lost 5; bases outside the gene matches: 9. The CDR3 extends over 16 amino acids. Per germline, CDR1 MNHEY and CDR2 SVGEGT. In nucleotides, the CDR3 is TGTGCCAGCAGTTACGGGTCGGCAGGGGGCAGAGATACGCAGTATTTT. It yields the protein CASSYGSAGGRDTQYF.

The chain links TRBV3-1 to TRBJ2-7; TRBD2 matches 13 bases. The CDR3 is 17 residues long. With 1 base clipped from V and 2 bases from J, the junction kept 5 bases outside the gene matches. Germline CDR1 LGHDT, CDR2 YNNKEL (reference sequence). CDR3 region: CASSQATSGRNTYEQYF. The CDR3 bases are TGTGCCAGCAGCCAAGCGACTAGCGGGAGGAATACCTACGAGCAGTACTTC.

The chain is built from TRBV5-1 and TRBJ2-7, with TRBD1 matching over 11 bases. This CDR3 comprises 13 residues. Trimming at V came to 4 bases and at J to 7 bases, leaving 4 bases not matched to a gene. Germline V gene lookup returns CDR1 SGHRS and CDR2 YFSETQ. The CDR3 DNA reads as TGCGCCAGCAGCACCGGGACAGGGGGAGAGCAGTACTTC. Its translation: CASSTGTGGEQYF.

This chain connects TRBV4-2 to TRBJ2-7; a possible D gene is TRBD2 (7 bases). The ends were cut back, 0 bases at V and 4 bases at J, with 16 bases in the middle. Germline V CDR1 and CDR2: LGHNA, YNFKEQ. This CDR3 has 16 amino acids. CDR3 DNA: TGTGCCAGCAGCCAAGAGGCGGCAGGGGAGGGTTACGAGCAGTACTTC. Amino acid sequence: CASSQEAAGEGYEQYF.

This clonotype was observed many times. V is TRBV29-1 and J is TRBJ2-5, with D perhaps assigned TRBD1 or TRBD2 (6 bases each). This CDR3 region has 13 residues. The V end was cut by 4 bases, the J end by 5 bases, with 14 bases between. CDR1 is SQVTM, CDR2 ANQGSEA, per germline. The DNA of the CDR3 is TGCAGCGTTGTCACAGGGAGGTTGGAGACCCAGTACTTC. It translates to CSVVTGRLETQYF.

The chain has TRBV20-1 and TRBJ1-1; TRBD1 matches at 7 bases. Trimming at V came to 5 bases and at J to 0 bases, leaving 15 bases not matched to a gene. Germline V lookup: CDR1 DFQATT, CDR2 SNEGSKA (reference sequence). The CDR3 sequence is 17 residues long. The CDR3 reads CSAEGRGREKMNTEAFF. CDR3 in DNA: TGCAGTGCTGAGGGGAGGGGGCGAGAGAAGATGAACACTGAAGCTTTCTTT.

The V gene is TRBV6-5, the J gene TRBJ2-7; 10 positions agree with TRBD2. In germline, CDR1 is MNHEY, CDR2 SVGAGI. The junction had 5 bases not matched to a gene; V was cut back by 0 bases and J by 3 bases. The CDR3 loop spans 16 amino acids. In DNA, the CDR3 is TGTGCCAGCAGTTACTCTGCGAGCGGGAGGGTCTACGAGCAGTACTTC. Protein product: CASSYSASGRVYEQYF.

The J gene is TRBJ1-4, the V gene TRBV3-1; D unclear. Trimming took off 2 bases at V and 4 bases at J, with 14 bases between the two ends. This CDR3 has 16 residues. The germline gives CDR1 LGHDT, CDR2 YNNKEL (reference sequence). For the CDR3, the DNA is TGTGCCAGCAGCCAACTTCGGAGGAGACTTAATGAAAAACTGTTTTTT. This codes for CASSQLRRRLNEKLFF.

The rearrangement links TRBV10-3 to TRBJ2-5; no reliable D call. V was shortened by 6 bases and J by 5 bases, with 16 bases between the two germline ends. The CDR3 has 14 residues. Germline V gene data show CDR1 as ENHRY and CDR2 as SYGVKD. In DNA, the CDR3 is TGTGCCATCAGCCGCGGTCTTCAAGGGGAGACCCAGTACTTC. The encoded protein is CAISRGLQGETQYF.

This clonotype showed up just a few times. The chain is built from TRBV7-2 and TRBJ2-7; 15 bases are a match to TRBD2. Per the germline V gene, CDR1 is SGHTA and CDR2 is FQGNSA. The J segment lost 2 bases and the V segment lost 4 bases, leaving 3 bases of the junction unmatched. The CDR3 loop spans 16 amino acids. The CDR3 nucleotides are TGTGCCAGCAGCTCATGGACTAGCGGGAGGGCCTACGAGCAGTACTTC. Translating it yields CASSSWTSGRAYEQYF.

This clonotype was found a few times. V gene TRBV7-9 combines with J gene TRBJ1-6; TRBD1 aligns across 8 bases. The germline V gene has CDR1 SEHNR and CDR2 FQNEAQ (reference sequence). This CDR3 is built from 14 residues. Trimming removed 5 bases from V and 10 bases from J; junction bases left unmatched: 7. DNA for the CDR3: TGTGCCAGCAGCGGACAGGGAAGGGCATCACCCCTCCACTTT. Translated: CASSGQGRASPLHF.

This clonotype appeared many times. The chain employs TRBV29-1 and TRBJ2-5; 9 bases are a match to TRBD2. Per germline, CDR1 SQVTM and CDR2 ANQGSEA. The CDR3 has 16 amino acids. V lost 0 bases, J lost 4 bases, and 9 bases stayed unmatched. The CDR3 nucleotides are TGCAGCGTTGAAGAGGTGTATGAGACTAGCGGAGAGACCCAGTACTTC. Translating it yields CSVEEVYETSGETQYF.